This T cell receptor (beta chain) was documented in a study of blood T cell repertoires in COVID-19. Produced via immunoSEQ multiplex PCR; TCRdb's table is partial and in-frame only. The sample has 150,000 or so clones, 84% seen once. V was pared by 2 bases and J by 7 bases, with 8 bases of the junction left unmatched. The CDR3 runs to 16 residues. The germline gives CDR1 MNHEY, CDR2 SVGEGT. V and J are TRBV6-2 or TRBV6-3 and TRBJ2-1, with TRBD2 matching over 10 bases. The specimen was PBMCs or T cells enriched from blood (not recorded which). This receptor was identified in a woman aged 45-59 years who had been exposed to COVID-19. The CDR3: CASSYGALAGVNEQFF. As DNA, the CDR3 is TGTGCCAGCAGTTACGGAGCGCTAGCGGGGGTAAATGAGCAGTTCTTC.